The sequence of this T cell receptor beta chain was determined in a study of blood T cells in healthy people across ages. Unmatched junction bases numbered 7, after V lost 0 bases and J lost 4 bases. The CDR3 sequence is 17 residues long. Germline values: CDR1 MNHEY, CDR2 SVGEGT. The sample holds many counts of this clonotype. For the second PCR, which ran for 7 to 11 cycles, a sample-barcoded 5' primer and a J-beta primer mix were used. TCRdb reprocessed the 5' RACE reads via MiXCR and lists one record per CDR3 protein. The data hold roughly 500,000 distinct CDR3 sequences, with 24% observed a single time. These data were likewise used in another study, on T cells of mothers and their children.

J is TRBJ2-1 and V is TRBV6-2 or TRBV6-3; TRBD2 agrees at 9 bases. The source material was blood. This receptor was taken from a boy aged 10-17 years in good health. The CDR3 nucleotides are TGTGCCAGCAGTTACTCGTCTCTAGCGGGGATATACAATGAGCAGTTCTTC. This sequence encodes CASSYSSLAGIYNEQFF.